The clone carrying this TCR beta chain was found a few times. Its antigen is not known. Averaging about 116 mL, one heparinised blood draw came from each individual donor. Each of the sorted populations had a purity greater than 95%. TCRB transcripts that were expressed got sequenced, as all of the isolated RNA had been reverse transcribed. Assay: immunoSEQ multiplex PCR; the TCRdb copy retains only in-frame clones and omits some. The sample consists of about 150,000 clones, roughly a tenth of them appearing once. The data belong to a study of beta chain features in type 1 diabetes. Whole-study results and caveats: Type 1 diabetes patients had fewer VDJ junction insertions and more deletions. Reads derived from cDNA could over-represent cells showing high TCR expression.

V shed 1 base and J shed 3 bases, with 14 bases lying between them. Looked up from germline, CDR1 is SGHRS and CDR2 is YFSETQ. The CDR3 consists of 15 residues. This chain links TRBV5-1 with TRBJ2-7; TRBD2 might be the D (7 bases). This receptor was obtained from a man between 18 and 29 years old in good health. The sequenced sample consisted of central memory CD4+ T cells from blood. The CDR3 loop is CASSLSGGSLYEQYF. The CDR3 DNA reads as TGCGCCAGCAGCTTGTCGGGGGGCTCCCTCTACGAGCAGTACTTC.